This entry concerns a single T cell receptor (beta chain). The record originates from a study of control samples from healthy donors and cancer patients. Trimming left V 2 bases short and J 0 bases short, with 11 bases between. CDR3 length equals 15 residues. The germline V gene has CDR1 ENHRY and CDR2 SYGVKD. Sequenced by immunoSEQ multiplex PCR; TCRdb stores in-frame clones only, minus some. The sample has some 140,000 clones; about nine tenths are singletons. The receptor's source is a man aged 30 to 45 in good health. The sequenced material came from blood. The genes are TRBV10-3 and TRBJ2-7, with D hard to call. This CDR3 is CAISEDDGSSYEQYF. CDR3 DNA: TGTGCCATCAGTGAGGACGATGGCAGCTCCTACGAGCAGTACTTC.